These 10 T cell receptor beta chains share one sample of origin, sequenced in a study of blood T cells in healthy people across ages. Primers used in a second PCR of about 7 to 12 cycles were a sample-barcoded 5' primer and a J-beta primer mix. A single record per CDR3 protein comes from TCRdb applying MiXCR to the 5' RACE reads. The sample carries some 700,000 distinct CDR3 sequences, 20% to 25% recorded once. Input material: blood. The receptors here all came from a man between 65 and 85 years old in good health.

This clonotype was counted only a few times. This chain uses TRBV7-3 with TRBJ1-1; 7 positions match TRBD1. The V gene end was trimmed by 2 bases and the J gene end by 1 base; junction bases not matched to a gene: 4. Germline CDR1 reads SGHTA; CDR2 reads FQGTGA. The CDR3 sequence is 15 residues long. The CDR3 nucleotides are TGTGCCAGCAGCTTAGTACAGGGGAAGAACACTGAAGCTTTCTTT. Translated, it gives CASSLVQGKNTEAFF.

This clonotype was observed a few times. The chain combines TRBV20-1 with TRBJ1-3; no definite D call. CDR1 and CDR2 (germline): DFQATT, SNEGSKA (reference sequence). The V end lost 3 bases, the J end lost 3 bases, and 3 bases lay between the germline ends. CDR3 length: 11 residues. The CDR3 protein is CSASVGNTIYF. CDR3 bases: TGCAGTGCTAGTGTTGGAAACACCATATATTTT.

The DNA for the CDR3 is TGCAGTGCTATAGAGAGCGGGAGGGTAGCAGATACGCAGTATTTT. Translating gives CSAIESGRVADTQYF. V is TRBV20-1 and J is TRBJ2-3; 10 bases agree with TRBD2. V was pared by 4 bases and J by 4 bases, with 8 bases of the junction left unmatched. This CDR3 is 15 amino acids long. From germline, CDR1 is DFQATT and CDR2 SNEGSKA (reference sequence).

The CDR3, as DNA: TGTGCCAGCAGTTTGGTACTAGCGGAAACGCAAGAGACCCAGTACTTC. It specifies CASSLVLAETQETQYF. The chain links TRBV28 to TRBJ2-5; 8 bases map to TRBD2. V shed 3 bases, J shed 2 bases, and the junction held 8 bases outside the gene matches. The CDR3 extends over 16 amino acids. Germline CDR1 is MDHEN and CDR2 is SYDVKM.

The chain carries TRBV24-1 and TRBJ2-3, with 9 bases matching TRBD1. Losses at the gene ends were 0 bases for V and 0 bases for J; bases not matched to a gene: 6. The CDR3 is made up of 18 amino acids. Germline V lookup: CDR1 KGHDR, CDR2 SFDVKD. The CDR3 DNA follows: TGTGCCACCAGTGATTTGCAAGGGACAGGGATAAGCACAGATACGCAGTATTTT. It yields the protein CATSDLQGTGISTDTQYF.

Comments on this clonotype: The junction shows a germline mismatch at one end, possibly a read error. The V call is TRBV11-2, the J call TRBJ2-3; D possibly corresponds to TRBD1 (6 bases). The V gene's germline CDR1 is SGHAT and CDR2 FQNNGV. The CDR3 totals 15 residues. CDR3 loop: CASSFFGRDTDTRYF. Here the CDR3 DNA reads TGTGCCAGCAGCTTTTTTGGCAGGGACACAGATACGCGGTATTTT.

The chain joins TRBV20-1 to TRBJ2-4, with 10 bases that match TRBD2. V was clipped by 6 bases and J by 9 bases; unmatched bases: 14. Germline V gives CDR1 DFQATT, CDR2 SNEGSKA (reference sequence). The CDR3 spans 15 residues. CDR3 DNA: TGCAGTGCCCCTGGGGGAGCGGGGGGGCCTGGCATTCAGTACTTC. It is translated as CSAPGGAGGPGIQYF.

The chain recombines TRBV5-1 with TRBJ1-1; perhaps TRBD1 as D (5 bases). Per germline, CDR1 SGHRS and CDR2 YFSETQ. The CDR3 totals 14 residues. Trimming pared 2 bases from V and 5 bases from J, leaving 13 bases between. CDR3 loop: CASSFYSGGTEAFF. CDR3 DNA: TGCGCCAGCAGCTTTTATAGCGGGGGGACTGAAGCTTTCTTT.

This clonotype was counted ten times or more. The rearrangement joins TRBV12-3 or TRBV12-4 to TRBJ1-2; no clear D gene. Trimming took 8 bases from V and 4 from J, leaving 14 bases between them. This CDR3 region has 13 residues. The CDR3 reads CASADTGSYGYTF. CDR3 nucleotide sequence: TGTGCCAGCGCCGATACGGGGAGCTATGGCTACACCTTC.

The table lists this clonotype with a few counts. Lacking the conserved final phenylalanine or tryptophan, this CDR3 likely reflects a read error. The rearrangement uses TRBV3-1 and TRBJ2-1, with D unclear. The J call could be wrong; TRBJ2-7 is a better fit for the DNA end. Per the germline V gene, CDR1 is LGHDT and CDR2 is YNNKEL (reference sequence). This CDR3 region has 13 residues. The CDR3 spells CASSQESQIVQYV. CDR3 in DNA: TGTGCCAGCAGCCAAGAAAGCCAGATAGTGCAGTACGTC.